The clone carrying this T cell receptor (beta chain) came up a few times. The antigen is undetermined. The CDR3 is made up of 17 amino acids. V trimming: 0 bases; J trimming: 5 bases; junction bases outside the gene matches: 13. Germline CDR1 SGHRS, CDR2 YFSETQ. This sample stems from a study of vaccination and CD4 T cells after COVID-19. Described treatment: roughly ten-day PBMC culture with coronavirus spike peptide pools or control peptides (ViraFEST assay). Samples of CD4+ T cells were obtained from the unexposed donor before the COVID-19 pandemic (2011-2018). Following expansion of antigen-specific T cells with peptide pools, ViraFEST then sequenced TCRs. Half-medium changes with fresh IL-2 medium occurred on days 3 and 7. The Oncomine TCR Beta short-read assay sequenced DNA from cultured CD4+ T cells. DNA came from CD4+ T cells after culture. MiXCR, run by TCRdb on the PCR reads, gives a single entry per CDR3 protein. The sample holds 12,000 or so distinct CDR3 sequences, 25% to 35% seen once.

Study-wide points: 304 of 307 vaccine-specific clones from convalescent patients were spike mono-reactive.

The chain carries TRBV5-1 and TRBJ2-7; TRBD2 agrees at 8 bases. This TCR derives from a human donor in good health. The sequenced material came from CD4+ T cells from blood, cultured in vitro. The CDR3 coding sequence is TGCGCCAGCAGCTTGGCCCTACTAGCGGCGACGGGCCACGAGCAGTACTTC. Encoded protein: CASSLALLAATGHEQYF.